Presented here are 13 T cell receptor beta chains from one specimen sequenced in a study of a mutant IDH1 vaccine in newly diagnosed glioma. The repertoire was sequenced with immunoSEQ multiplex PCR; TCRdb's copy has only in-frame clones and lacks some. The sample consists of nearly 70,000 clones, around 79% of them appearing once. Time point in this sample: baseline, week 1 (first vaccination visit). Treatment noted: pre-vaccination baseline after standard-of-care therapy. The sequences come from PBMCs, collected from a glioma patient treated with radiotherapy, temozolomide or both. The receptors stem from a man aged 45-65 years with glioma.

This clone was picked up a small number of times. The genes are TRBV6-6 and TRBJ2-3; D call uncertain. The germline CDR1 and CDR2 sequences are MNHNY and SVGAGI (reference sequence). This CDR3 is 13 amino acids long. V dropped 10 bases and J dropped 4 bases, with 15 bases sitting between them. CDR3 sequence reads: CATPDWGSDTQYF. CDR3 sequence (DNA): TGTGCCACCCCCGACTGGGGATCAGATACGCAGTATTTT.

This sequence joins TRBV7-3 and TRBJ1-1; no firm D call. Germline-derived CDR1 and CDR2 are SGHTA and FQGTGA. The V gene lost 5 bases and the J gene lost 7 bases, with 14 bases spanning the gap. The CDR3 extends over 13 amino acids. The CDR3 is CASSPEGDREAFF. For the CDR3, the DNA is TGTGCCAGCAGCCCCGAGGGAGACCGTGAAGCTTTCTTT.

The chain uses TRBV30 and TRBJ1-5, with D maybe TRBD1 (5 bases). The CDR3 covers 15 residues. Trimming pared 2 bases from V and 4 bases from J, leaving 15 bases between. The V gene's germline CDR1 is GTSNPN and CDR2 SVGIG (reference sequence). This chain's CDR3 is CAWSRGGRENQPQHF. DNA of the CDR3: TGTGCCTGGAGTAGGGGAGGGCGGGAAAATCAGCCCCAGCATTTT.

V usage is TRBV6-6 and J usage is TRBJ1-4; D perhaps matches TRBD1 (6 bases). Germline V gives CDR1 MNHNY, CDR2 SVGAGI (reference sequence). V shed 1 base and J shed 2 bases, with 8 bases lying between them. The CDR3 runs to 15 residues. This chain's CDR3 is CASSYLQGTNEKLFF. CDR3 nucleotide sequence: TGTGCCAGCAGTTACTTACAGGGTACTAATGAAAAACTGTTTTTT.

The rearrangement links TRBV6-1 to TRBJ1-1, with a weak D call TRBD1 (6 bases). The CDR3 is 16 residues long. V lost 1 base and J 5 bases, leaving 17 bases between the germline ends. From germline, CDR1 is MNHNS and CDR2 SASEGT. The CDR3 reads CASSEGGNRVKTEAFF. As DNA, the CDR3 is TGTGCCAGCAGTGAAGGGGGGAACAGGGTAAAGACTGAAGCTTTCTTT.

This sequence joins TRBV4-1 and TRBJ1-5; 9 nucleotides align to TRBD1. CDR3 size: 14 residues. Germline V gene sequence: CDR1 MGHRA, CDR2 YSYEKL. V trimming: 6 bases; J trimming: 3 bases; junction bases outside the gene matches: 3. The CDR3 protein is CASSGQGNNQPQHF. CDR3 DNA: TGCGCCAGCAGTGGACAGGGGAACAATCAGCCCCAGCATTTT.

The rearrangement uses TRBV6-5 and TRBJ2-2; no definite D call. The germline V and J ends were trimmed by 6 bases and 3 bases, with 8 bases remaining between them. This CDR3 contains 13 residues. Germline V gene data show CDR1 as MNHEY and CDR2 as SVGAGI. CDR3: CASSSWDTGELFF. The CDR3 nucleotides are TGTGCCAGCAGCTCCTGGGACACCGGGGAGCTGTTTTTT.

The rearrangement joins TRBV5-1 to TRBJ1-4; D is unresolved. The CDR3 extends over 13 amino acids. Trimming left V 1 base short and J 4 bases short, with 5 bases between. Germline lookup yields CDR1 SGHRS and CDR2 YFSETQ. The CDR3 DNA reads TGCGCCAGCAGCTTGACTCGTAATGAAAAACTGTTTTTT. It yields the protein CASSLTRNEKLFF. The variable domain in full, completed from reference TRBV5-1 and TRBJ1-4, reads KAGVTQTPRYLIKTRGQQVTLSCSPISGHRSVSWYQQTPGQGLQFLFEYFSETQRNKGNFPGRFSGRQFSNSRSEMNVSTLELGDSALYLCASSLTRNEKLFFGSGTQLSVL.

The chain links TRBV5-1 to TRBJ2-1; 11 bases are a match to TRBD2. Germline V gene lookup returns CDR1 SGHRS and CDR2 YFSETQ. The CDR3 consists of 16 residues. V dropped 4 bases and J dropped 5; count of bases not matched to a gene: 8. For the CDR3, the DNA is TGCGCCAGCAGCAATCTACTAGCGGGGGATCACAATGAGCAGTTCTTC. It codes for CASSNLLAGDHNEQFF.

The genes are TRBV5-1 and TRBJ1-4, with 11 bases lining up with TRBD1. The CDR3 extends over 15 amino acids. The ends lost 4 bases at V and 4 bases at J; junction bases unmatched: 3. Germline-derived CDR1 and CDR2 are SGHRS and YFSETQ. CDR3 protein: CASSPGTGGNEKLFF. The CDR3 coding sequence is TGCGCCAGCAGCCCGGGGACAGGGGGTAATGAAAAACTGTTTTTT.

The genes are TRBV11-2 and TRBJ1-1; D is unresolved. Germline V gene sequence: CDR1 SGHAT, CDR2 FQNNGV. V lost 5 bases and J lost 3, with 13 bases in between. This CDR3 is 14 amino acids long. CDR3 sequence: CASSPLSQDTEAFF. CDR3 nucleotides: TGTGCCAGCAGCCCCCTATCCCAGGACACTGAAGCTTTCTTT.

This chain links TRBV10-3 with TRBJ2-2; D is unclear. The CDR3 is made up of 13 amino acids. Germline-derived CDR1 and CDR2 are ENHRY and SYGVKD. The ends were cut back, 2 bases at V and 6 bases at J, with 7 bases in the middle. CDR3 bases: TGTGCCATCAGTGAGGATGGGGCCGGGGAGCTGTTTTTT. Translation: CAISEDGAGELFF.

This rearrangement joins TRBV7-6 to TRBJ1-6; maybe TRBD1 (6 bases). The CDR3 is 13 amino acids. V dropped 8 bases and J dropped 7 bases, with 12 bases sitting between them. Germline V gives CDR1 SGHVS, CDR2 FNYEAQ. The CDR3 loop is CASSRTVNSPLHF. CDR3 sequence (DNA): TGTGCCAGCTCCCGGACAGTCAATTCACCCCTCCACTTT.